These 7 T cell receptor beta chains share one sample of origin, sequenced in a study of T-cell memory formation after mild COVID-19. Each CDR3 protein gets one entry after TCRdb re-called the 5' RACE reads with MiXCR. Altogether about 240,000 distinct CDR3 sequences are present, over 9% being singletons, with the ten largest covering roughly a fifth. The specimen was PBMCs or a T cell subset sorted from them (not recorded which). These receptors all stem from a man between 18 and 29 years old who had mild COVID-19 (a few samples of this study predate the infection). Cell type and time point are not known.

J is TRBJ2-7 and V is TRBV14; the D gene is possibly TRBD2 (7 bases). The germline gives CDR1 SGHDN, CDR2 FVKESK. The CDR3 consists of 17 residues. V was trimmed by 0 bases and J by 2 bases, leaving 17 bases between them. CDR3 sequence reads: CASSQDALGGVTYEQYF. CDR3 DNA: TGTGCCAGCAGCCAAGATGCCCTAGGGGGGGTTACCTACGAGCAGTACTTC.

There are a few counts of this clonotype. The chain employs TRBV7-2 and TRBJ1-1, with 7 bases that match TRBD1. Germline lookup yields CDR1 SGHTA and CDR2 FQGNSA. V lost 5 bases, J lost 4 bases, and 10 bases stayed unmatched. The CDR3 totals 15 residues. CDR3 nucleotides: TGTGCCAGCAGCGCCGGGACAGCGAAGATCACTGAAGCTTTCTTT. It specifies CASSAGTAKITEAFF.

This clonotype has at least ten counts. The chain recombines TRBV12-3 or TRBV12-4 with TRBJ2-5; possible D gene TRBD2, 6 bases. CDR3 length: 14 amino acids. V was shortened by 2 bases and J by 3 bases, with 10 bases between the two germline ends. CDR3: CASSLRGGEETQYF. CDR3 nucleotide sequence: TGTGCCAGCAGTTTAAGGGGAGGTGAAGAGACCCAGTACTTC.

This clonotype was observed many times. The gene calls are TRBV29-1 and TRBJ2-3; D is perhaps TRBD2 (6 bases). V lost 4 bases, J lost 9 bases, and 17 bases lay in between. The CDR3 contains 13 residues. Per the germline V gene, CDR1 is SQVTM and CDR2 is ANQGSEA. This CDR3 is CSVGRGLGSTQYF. The CDR3 nucleotides read TGCAGCGTTGGGCGGGGCCTCGGGTCGACGCAGTATTTT.

This chain uses TRBV20-1 with TRBJ1-5; D is undetermined. Trimming left V 1 base short and J 4 bases short, with 8 bases between. Germline-derived CDR1 and CDR2 are DFQATT and SNEGSKA (reference sequence). The CDR3 is made up of 13 amino acids. The CDR3 nucleotides are TGCAGTGCTAGAGGAGTTCGGAATCAGCCCCAGCATTTT. It is translated as CSARGVRNQPQHF.

This clonotype was observed a few times. The chain is built from TRBV3-1 and TRBJ1-1, with D maybe TRBD1 (6 bases). V lost 4 bases and J lost 3, with 18 bases in between. CDR3 size: 16 residues. Germline V gene data show CDR1 as LGHDT and CDR2 as YNNKEL (reference sequence). For the CDR3, the DNA is TGTGCCAGCAGCCCGACAGGCCGGGAGCTGTACACTGAAGCTTTCTTT. Amino acid sequence: CASSPTGRELYTEAFF.

The chain recombines TRBV4-1 with TRBJ1-5; D is ambiguous. Germline V lookup: CDR1 MGHRA, CDR2 YSYEKL. Trimming cost V 4 bases and J 0 bases, with 13 bases left between them. The CDR3 spans 16 residues. CDR3 DNA: TGCGCCAGCAGCCTTTCCGGGTCCCTTAGCAATCAGCCCCAGCATTTT. Amino acid sequence: CASSLSGSLSNQPQHF.